This T cell receptor (beta chain) was sequenced during a study of tumor-infiltrating lymphocytes in localized non-small cell lung cancer. The wider study: Some samples were collected after neoadjuvant chemotherapy; smokers, never-smokers and several histologies were included. Study-level findings and limits: Not all patients were TCR sequenced, owing to tissue quantity.

A note on this clone: Its antigen is as yet unknown.

Germline V lookup: CDR1 SGHTA, CDR2 FQGNSA. V shed 1 base and J shed 4 bases, with 11 bases lying between them. This CDR3 spans 15 amino acids. The repertoire was sequenced with immunoSEQ multiplex PCR; TCRdb's copy has only in-frame clones and lacks some. The top ten clones hold roughly 15% of a sample with around 2,800 clones, about 69% of them seen once. The sample comprised uninvolved lung tissue not adjacent to the tumor. This chain joins TRBV7-2 and TRBJ2-1, with D hard to call. The sequence was obtained from a human donor with non-small cell lung cancer. CDR3: CASSLGGDHYNEQFF. For the CDR3, the DNA is TGTGCCAGCAGCTTAGGTGGCGACCATTACAATGAGCAGTTCTTC.